The 27 T cell receptor beta chains listed next were all sequenced from one sample in a study of blood T cell repertoires in COVID-19. Sequenced by immunoSEQ multiplex PCR; TCRdb stores in-frame clones only, minus some. The table records a few hundred thousand clones, roughly 90% of them present only once. The sequenced material came from PBMCs or T cells enriched from blood (not recorded which). The receptor source for this set is a woman between 18 and 29 years old who had recovered from COVID-19.

This chain uses TRBV9 with TRBJ2-3; 8 nucleotides align to TRBD2. Trimming cost V 3 bases and J 5 bases; bases outside gene matches: 5. The CDR3 loop spans 14 amino acids. The V gene's germline CDR1 is SGDLS and CDR2 YYNGEE. The CDR3 DNA reads as TGTGCCAGCAGCGCTAGCGGGCGAGAAGATACGCAGTATTTT. Protein product: CASSASGREDTQYF. The full variable domain, in which reference TRBV9 and TRBJ2-3 provide the parts outside the CDR3, is DSGVTQTPKHLITATGQRVTLRCSPRSGDLSVYWYQQSLDQGLQFLIQYYNGEERAKGNILERFSAQQFPDLHSELNLSSLELGDSALYFCASSASGREDTQYFGPGTRLTVL.

This clone was counted between two and nine times. V is TRBV10-3 and J is TRBJ2-7, with TRBD1 identical over 7 bases. The germline V gene has CDR1 ENHRY and CDR2 SYGVKD. The CDR3 totals 14 residues. Germline trimming cut 3 bases from V and 1 base from J; bases unmatched to any gene: 3. The CDR3: CAISDGRGSYEQYF. DNA for the CDR3: TGTGCCATCAGTGACGGCAGGGGGTCCTACGAGCAGTACTTC.

The chain recombines TRBV7-9 with TRBJ2-7; no clear D. The CDR3 extends over 15 amino acids. Trimming stripped 1 base from V and 3 bases from J, with 13 bases between. CDR1 and CDR2 (germline): SEHNR, FQNEAQ (reference sequence). The CDR3 is CASSLEFGPYYEQYF. CDR3 DNA sequence: TGTGCCAGCAGCTTAGAATTTGGCCCGTACTACGAGCAGTACTTC.

This rearrangement joins TRBV18 to TRBJ1-1; TRBD1 matches at 7 bases. Looked up from germline, CDR1 is KGHSH and CDR2 is LQKENI. The CDR3 is 13 amino acids. V lost 6 bases and J lost 4; bases outside the gene matches: 5. The DNA for the CDR3 is TGTGCCAGCTCTCCTCGACAGGGCACTGAAGCTTTCTTT. Amino acids: CASSPRQGTEAFF. The full variable domain, rest sourced from reference TRBV18 and TRBJ1-1, is NAGVMQNPRHLVRRRGQEARLRCSPMKGHSHVYWYRQLPEEGLKFMVYLQKENIIDESGMPKERFSAEFPKEGPSILRIQQVVRGDSAAYFCASSPRQGTEAFFGQGTRLTVV.

V is TRBV10-3 and J is TRBJ2-7; TRBD2 matches at 11 bases. Germline assignment: CDR1 ENHRY and CDR2 SYGVKD. J was trimmed by 3 bases and V by 6 bases; bases with no gene match: 7. The CDR3 totals 15 residues. CDR3 protein: CAISYQTSGNYEQYF. The CDR3 coding sequence is TGTGCCATCAGCTACCAGACTAGCGGGAACTACGAGCAGTACTTC.

The chain joins TRBV5-4 to TRBJ2-7, with 11 bases identical to TRBD2. CDR3 length: 16 amino acids. V lost 4 bases to trimming and J lost 0 bases; unmatched junction nucleotides: 6. Germline V gives CDR1 SGHNT, CDR2 YYREEE (reference sequence). The chain's CDR3 is CASSPGTSGASYEQYF. CDR3 coding DNA: TGTGCCAGCAGCCCGGGGACTAGCGGAGCCTCCTACGAGCAGTACTTC.

The DNA of the CDR3 is TGTGCCAGCAGGAAGACAGGGGGACATCAGCCCCAGCATTTT. It encodes CASRKTGGHQPQHF. The gene calls are TRBV6-5 and TRBJ1-5, with 9 nucleotides matching TRBD1. Losses at the gene ends were 6 bases for V and 5 bases for J; bases not matched to a gene: 5. The CDR3 totals 14 residues. Per germline, CDR1 MNHEY and CDR2 SVGAGI.

This rearrangement joins TRBV12-2 to TRBJ1-6; TRBD1, the table's D call, was not compared with the DNA. TRBV12-2 represents a pseudogene. The CDR3 contains 15 residues. The CDR3 reads CASRLSGQHNSPLHF. The CDR3, as DNA: TGTGCAAGTCGCTTAAGTGGGCAGCATAATTCACCCCTCCACTTT.

V is TRBV2 and J is TRBJ2-7; 8 nucleotides agree with TRBD2. Trimming cost V 3 bases and J 5 bases; bases outside gene matches: 9. This CDR3 comprises 15 residues. Germline CDR1 SNHLY, CDR2 FYNNEI. CDR3 DNA sequence: TGTGCCAGCAGTGAGGGGACTAGGGGTACGCACGAGCAGTACTTC. Translated, it gives CASSEGTRGTHEQYF.

This clone turned up a few times. The rearrangement uses TRBV24-1 and TRBJ2-2; 9 bases line up with TRBD1. Germline V gives CDR1 KGHDR, CDR2 SFDVKD. The CDR3 is 14 amino acids. Trimming took 6 bases from V and 7 from J; bases not matched to a gene: 5. CDR3 amino acids: CATSRQGGVGELFF. The CDR3 DNA reads TGTGCCACCAGTCGACAGGGGGGTGTCGGGGAGCTGTTTTTT.

With regard to this clone: A junction boundary mismatches the germline segment, possibly from a read error. The chain carries TRBV6-5 and TRBJ1-1; the D is unclear. CDR3 length: 11 amino acids. Per the germline V gene, CDR1 is MNHEY and CDR2 is SVGAGI. The CDR3 loop reads CASSDSLTVDF. For the CDR3, the DNA is TGTGCCAGCAGCGACTCGTTGACTGTAGACTTT.

This clone was picked up a small number of times. The chain recombines TRBV5-6 with TRBJ1-1; no definite D call. Germline V lookup: CDR1 SGHDT, CDR2 YYEEEE. The CDR3 length is 14 residues. V was clipped by 0 bases and J by 1 base, with 7 bases between them. The CDR3 region is CASSLVGRNTEAFF. In nucleotides, the CDR3 is TGTGCCAGCAGCTTGGTTGGGAGGAACACTGAAGCTTTCTTT.

This clone appeared a few times. This chain connects TRBV11-2 to TRBJ1-2; the match to TRBD1 covers 7 bases. From germline, CDR1 is SGHAT and CDR2 FQNNGV. V was clipped by 8 bases and J by 4 bases; unmatched bases: 7. This CDR3 has 13 residues. CDR3 in DNA: TGTGCCAGCGGAGACAGGGAGTTCTATGGCTACACCTTC. Translating gives CASGDREFYGYTF.

This clone was seen more than once but under ten times. The chain uses TRBV6-2 or TRBV6-3 and TRBJ2-7; 8 bases match TRBD2. Germline CDR1 is MNHEY and CDR2 is SVGEGT. The CDR3 has 15 amino acids. V was pared by 6 bases and J by 2 bases, with 9 bases of the junction left unmatched. CDR3 region: CASSSPSGSAYEQYF. CDR3 in DNA: TGTGCCAGCAGCAGCCCAAGCGGGAGCGCCTACGAGCAGTACTTC.

The chain carries TRBV29-1 and TRBJ1-1; tentatively, D is TRBD1 (5 bases). V was clipped by 3 bases and J by 0 bases, with 8 bases between them. The CDR3 is 13 amino acids. The germline V gene encodes CDR1 SQVTM and CDR2 ANQGSEA. This chain's CDR3 is CSVEQQVNTEAFF. CDR3 DNA: TGCAGCGTTGAGCAACAGGTGAACACTGAAGCTTTCTTT.

The chain couples TRBV6-4 to TRBJ1-2; the D gene is possibly TRBD1 (6 bases). The CDR3 sequence is 15 residues long. Per germline, CDR1 MRHNA and CDR2 SNTAGT. Between the trimmed V and J ends, which lost 3 bases and 6 bases, there was a span of 17 bases. CDR3: CASSEWVRTGHGYTF. CDR3 in DNA: TGTGCCAGCAGTGAATGGGTCCGAACAGGGCATGGCTACACCTTC.

This clone was recorded once. V is TRBV19 and J is TRBJ1-1; the D is unclear. This CDR3 contains 11 residues. With 8 bases removed from V and 10 bases from J, the gap between germline ends came to 14 bases. The germline gives CDR1 LNHDA, CDR2 SQIVND (reference sequence). CDR3 in amino acids: CASGSSSGAFF. The CDR3 coding sequence is TGTGCCAGTGGCTCGTCTTCGGGAGCTTTCTTT.

CDR3 loop: CASSLGQQVNEQFF. DNA for the CDR3: TGTGCCAGCAGCTTGGGCCAACAGGTTAATGAGCAGTTCTTC. The J gene is TRBJ2-1, the V gene TRBV11-2, with a possible D match to TRBD1 (5 bases). Germline V gene data show CDR1 as SGHAT and CDR2 as FQNNGV. The CDR3 is 14 amino acids. Trimming removed 3 bases from V and 7 bases from J, with 13 bases in between.

This chain uses TRBV5-6 with TRBJ1-1, with 7 bases aligning to TRBD1. This CDR3 spans 15 amino acids. Trimming removed 0 bases from V and 3 bases from J; junction bases left unmatched: 5. The germline CDR1 and CDR2 sequences are SGHDT and YYEEEE. CDR3 coding DNA: TGTGCCAGCAGCTTGGCCGGGCAGGGGGACACTGAAGCTTTCTTT. Protein: CASSLAGQGDTEAFF. The full variable domain, with the rest looked up from reference TRBV5-6 and TRBJ1-1, is DAGVTQSPTHLIKTRGQQVTLRCSPKSGHDTVSWYQQALGQGPQFIFQYYEEEERQRGNFPDRFSGHQFPNYSSELNVNALLLGDSALYLCASSLAGQGDTEAFFGQGTRLTVV.

V is TRBV6-4 and J is TRBJ1-2; no clear D. V lost 4 bases to trimming and J lost 1 base, with 7 bases between them. The CDR3 has 13 residues. Germline values: CDR1 MRHNA, CDR2 SNTAGT. The CDR3 nucleotides are TGTGCCAGCAGTGGTGGGCTTAACTATGGCTACACCTTC. Amino acid sequence: CASSGGLNYGYTF.

V and J are TRBV27 and TRBJ1-2; TRBD1 matches 9 bases. This CDR3 contains 15 residues. V lost 6 bases and J lost 5; bases outside the gene matches: 10. Germline CDR1 and CDR2: MNHEY and SMNVEV (reference sequence). The DNA of the CDR3 is TGTGCCAGCAGGGAGGAGGGACAGGGCTTTTATGGCTACACCTTC. It specifies CASREEGQGFYGYTF.

This chain uses TRBV7-2 with TRBJ2-1, with TRBD1 as a possible D gene (5 bases). CDR1 SGHTA and CDR2 FQGNSA come from the germline V gene. There are 15 residues in the CDR3. V was cut by 3 bases and J by 10 bases, with 19 bases left in between. The CDR3 reads CASSLGPSMEAEQFF. CDR3 bases: TGTGCCAGCAGCTTGGGGCCCTCGATGGAAGCGGAGCAGTTCTTC.

V and J are TRBV23-1 and TRBJ2-7; 8 bases fit TRBD1. TRBV23-1 is assigned to the ORF class and has an uncertain function. This CDR3 has 14 amino acids. V trimming: 4 bases; J trimming: 2 bases; junction bases outside the gene matches: 4. CDR3 nucleotide sequence: TGCGCCAGCAGTCTAATGGGACAGGCCTACGAGCAGTACTTC. Translated: CASSLMGQAYEQYF.

This chain links TRBV4-3 with TRBJ2-2; 13 positions match TRBD2. Unmatched junction bases numbered 7, after V lost 1 base and J lost 5 bases. This CDR3 is built from 18 residues. CDR1 LGHNA and CDR2 YSLEER come from the germline V gene. The CDR3 loop reads CASSQATSGRAGTGELFF. Here the CDR3 DNA reads TGCGCCAGCAGCCAAGCAACTAGCGGGAGGGCCGGGACCGGGGAGCTGTTTTTT.

The rearrangement links TRBV14 to TRBJ1-5; D unclear. The germline V gene encodes CDR1 SGHDN and CDR2 FVKESK. The CDR3 sequence is 12 residues long. V was clipped by 2 bases and J by 4 bases, with 3 bases between them. DNA for the CDR3: TGTGCCAGCAGCCAACAAAATCAGCCCCAGCATTTT. This encodes CASSQQNQPQHF.

This clone was recorded only once. The V gene is TRBV30, the J gene TRBJ1-3; no clear D gene. Germline CDR1 GTSNPN, CDR2 SVGIG (reference sequence). Between the trimmed V and J ends, which lost 3 bases and 1 base, there was a span of 19 bases. The CDR3 is made up of 17 amino acids. In DNA, the CDR3 is TGTGCCTGGAGCACATATTGGAGTCCGACTTCTGGAAACACCATATATTTT. It translates to CAWSTYWSPTSGNTIYF.

V is TRBV9 and J is TRBJ1-6, with TRBD1 identical over 8 bases. V gave up 4 bases and J gave up 10 bases; unmatched junction bases: 10. CDR1 and CDR2 (germline): SGDLS, YYNGEE. The CDR3 runs 15 residues. CDR3 sequence (DNA): TGTGCCAGCAGCTTGCAGGGGGCAGGGGGCTCACCCCTCCACTTT. This gives the protein CASSLQGAGGSPLHF.